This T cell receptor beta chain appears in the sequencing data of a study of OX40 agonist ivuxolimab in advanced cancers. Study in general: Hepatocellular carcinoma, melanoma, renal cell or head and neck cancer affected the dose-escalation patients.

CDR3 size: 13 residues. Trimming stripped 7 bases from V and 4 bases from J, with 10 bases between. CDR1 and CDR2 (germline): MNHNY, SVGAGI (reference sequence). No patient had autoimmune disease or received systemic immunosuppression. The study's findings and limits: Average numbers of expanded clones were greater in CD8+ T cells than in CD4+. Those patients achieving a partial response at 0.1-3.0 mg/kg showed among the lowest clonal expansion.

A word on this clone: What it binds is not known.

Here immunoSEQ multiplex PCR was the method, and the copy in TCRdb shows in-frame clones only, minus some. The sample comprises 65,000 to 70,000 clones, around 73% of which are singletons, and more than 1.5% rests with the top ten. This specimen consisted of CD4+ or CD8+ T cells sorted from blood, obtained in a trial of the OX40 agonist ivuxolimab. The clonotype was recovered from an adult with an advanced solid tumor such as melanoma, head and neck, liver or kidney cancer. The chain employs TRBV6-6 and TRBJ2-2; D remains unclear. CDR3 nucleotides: TGTGCCAGCATGGAAATCGGCACCGGGGAGCTGTTTTTT. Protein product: CASMEIGTGELFF.